The 2 T cell receptor beta chains reported below all come from one sample, sequenced in a study of blood T cells in healthy people across ages (dated by TCRdb to 2013 to 2016). The library was made by 5' RACE. These reads were obtained on an Illumina HiSeq 2500. A second PCR of roughly 7 to 11 cycles was performed with a sample-barcoded 5' primer and a J-beta primer mix. TCRdb's own reprocessing of the public reads used fastp at Q25 and MiXCR and kept productive beta chains. Rows matching on CDR3 protein sequence are summarized as one entry with the most common DNA and genes. The sample contains roughly 650,000 distinct CDR3 sequences, approximately 31% of them found a single time. The ten largest clones capture approximately 15% of the sample. Sequencing was carried out using blood. These receptors were taken from a woman aged 80 or over in good health. Donor details come from another sample of the same person, matched by shared clones.

This chain links TRBV12-3 or TRBV12-4 with TRBJ2-5, with D unclear. CDR3 length: 13 amino acids. Trimming left V 3 bases short and J 11 bases short, with 16 bases between. The CDR3 sequence: CASSFPRSYGQYF. The CDR3 bases are TGTGCCAGCAGTTTTCCCCGCTCCTACGGGCAGTACTTC.

Concerning this clonotype: Possible read error: a much larger clone is one base away. The rearrangement links TRBV19 to TRBJ2-4; D may match TRBD1 or TRBD2 (6 bases each). CDR1 and CDR2 (germline): LNHDA, SQIVND (reference sequence). CDR3 size: 14 residues. Written as DNA, the CDR3 is TGTACCAGCCAACGCGGGACAACTTCGAGGGAGCAGTACTTC. This gives the protein CTSQRGTTSREQYF.